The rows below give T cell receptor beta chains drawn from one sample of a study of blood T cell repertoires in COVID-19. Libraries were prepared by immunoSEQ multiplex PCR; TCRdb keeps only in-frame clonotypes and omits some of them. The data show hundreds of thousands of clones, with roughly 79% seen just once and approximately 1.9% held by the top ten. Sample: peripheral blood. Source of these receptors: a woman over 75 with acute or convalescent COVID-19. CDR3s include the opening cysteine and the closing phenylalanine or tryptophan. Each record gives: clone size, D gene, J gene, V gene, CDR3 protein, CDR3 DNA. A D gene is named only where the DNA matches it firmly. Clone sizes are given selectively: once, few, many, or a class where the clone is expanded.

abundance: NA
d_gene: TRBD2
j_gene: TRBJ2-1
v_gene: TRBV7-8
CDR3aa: CASSPIAGEPYNEQFF
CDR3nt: TGTGCCAGCAGTCCTATAGCGGGAGAGCCGTACAATGAGCAGTTCTTC

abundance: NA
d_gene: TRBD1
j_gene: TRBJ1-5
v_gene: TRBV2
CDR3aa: CAREDRARFYSNQPQHF
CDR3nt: TGTGCCAGAGAGGACAGGGCCCGATTCTATAGCAATCAGCCCCAGCATTTT

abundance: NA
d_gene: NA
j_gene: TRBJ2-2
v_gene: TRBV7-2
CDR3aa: CASSLSPGPNTGELFF
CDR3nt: TGTGCCAGCAGCTTATCCCCAGGGCCGAACACCGGGGAGCTGTTTTTT

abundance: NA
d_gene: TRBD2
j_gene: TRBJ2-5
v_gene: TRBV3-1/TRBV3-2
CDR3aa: CASSQDYIAGSGETQYF
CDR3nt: TGTGCCAGCAGCCAAGATTACATAGCGGGGTCGGGGGAGACCCAGTACTTC

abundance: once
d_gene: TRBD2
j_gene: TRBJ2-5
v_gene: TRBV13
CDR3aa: CASSTGTSGRAFYGETQYF
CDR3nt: TGTGCCAGCAGCACCGGGACTAGCGGGAGGGCCTTTTATGGAGAGACCCAGTACTTC

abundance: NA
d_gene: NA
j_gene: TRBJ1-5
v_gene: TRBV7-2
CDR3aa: CASSPDVGARGNQPQHF
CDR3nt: TGTGCCAGCAGCCCTGACGTGGGGGCGCGGGGCAATCAGCCCCAGCATTTT

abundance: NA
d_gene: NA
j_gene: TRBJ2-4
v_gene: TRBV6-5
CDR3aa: CASSWGVIKNIQYF
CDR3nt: TGTGCCAGCAGTTGGGGCGTAATAAAAAACATTCAGTACTTC

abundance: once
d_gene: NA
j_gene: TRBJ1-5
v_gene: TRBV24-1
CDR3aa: CATSGRAGEPQHF
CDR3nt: TGTGCCACCAGTGGCAGGGCGGGGGAGCCCCAGCATTTT

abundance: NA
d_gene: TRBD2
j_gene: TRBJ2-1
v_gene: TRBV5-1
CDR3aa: CASSLGALAGGPRNNEQFF
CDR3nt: TGCGCCAGCAGCTTGGGGGCACTAGCGGGAGGGCCTCGGAACAATGAGCAGTTCTTC

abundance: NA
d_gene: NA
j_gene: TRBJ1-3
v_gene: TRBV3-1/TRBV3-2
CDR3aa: CASSPLEGNSGNTIYF
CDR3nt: TGTGCCAGCAGCCCTCTTGAGGGAAACTCTGGAAACACCATATATTTT

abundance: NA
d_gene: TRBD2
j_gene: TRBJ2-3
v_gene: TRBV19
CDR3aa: CASSASTSGADTQYF
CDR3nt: TGTGCCAGTAGTGCGTCGACTAGCGGAGCAGATACGCAGTATTTT

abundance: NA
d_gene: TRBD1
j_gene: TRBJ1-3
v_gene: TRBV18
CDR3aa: CASSQGTGASGNTIYF
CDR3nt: TGTGCCAGCTCACAGGGGACAGGGGCCTCTGGAAACACCATATATTTT

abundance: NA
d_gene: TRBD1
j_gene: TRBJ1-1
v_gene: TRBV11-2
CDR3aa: CASSFGTGGNTEAFF
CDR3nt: TGTGCCAGCAGCTTTGGGACAGGGGGCAACACTGAAGCTTTCTTT

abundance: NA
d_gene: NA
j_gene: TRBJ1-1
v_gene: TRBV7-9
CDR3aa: CASSRHGRPNTEAFF
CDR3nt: TGTGCCAGCAGCCGACACGGCCGTCCGAACACTGAAGCTTTCTTT

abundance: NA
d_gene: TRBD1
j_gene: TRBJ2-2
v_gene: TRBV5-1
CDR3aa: CASRGGTGNTGELFF
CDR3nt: TGCGCCAGCAGGGGTGGGACAGGCAACACCGGGGAGCTGTTTTTT

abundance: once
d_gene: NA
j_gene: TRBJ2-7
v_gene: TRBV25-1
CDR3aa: CASSEKTGFPSYEQYF
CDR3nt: TGTGCCAGCAGTGAAAAAACAGGTTTTCCGTCCTACGAGCAGTACTTC

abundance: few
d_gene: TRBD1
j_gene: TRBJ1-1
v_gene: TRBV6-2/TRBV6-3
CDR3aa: CASSYPHRQGNTEAFF
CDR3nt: TGTGCCAGCAGTTACCCGCACCGACAGGGAAACACTGAAGCTTTCTTT